These 30 T cell receptor beta chains came from one sample sequenced in a study of technical replicates of blood from a handful of donors (dated by TCRdb to about 2017). Receptor libraries were prepared by the immunoSEQ multiplex PCR assay. The table comes from immuneACCESS by way of TCRdb, which keeps in-frame sequences with V and J called. Part of the clones is missing from these tables; in studies checked, under half for an unresolved V gene and the rest for unknown reasons. Here the sample has approximately 60,000 clones; approximately 86% occur a single time. The top ten hold approximately 5% of the sample. The sequencing sample was made of PBMCs. Receptor source: a human donor in good health. Some clones in this sample may be carry-over from other donors' samples.

The gene calls are TRBV15 and TRBJ1-2; TRBD1 agrees at 9 bases. J lost 6 bases, V lost 3 bases, and 11 bases had no gene match. The CDR3 spans 16 residues. CDR1 and CDR2 (germline): LNHNV, YYDKDF (reference sequence). Here the CDR3 reads CATSRNRERTGDGYTF. DNA for the CDR3: TGTGCCACCAGCAGGAACCGGGAAAGGACAGGGGATGGCTACACCTTC.

This clone came up once. The CDR3 loop is CASSWGGAGATGELFF. DNA of the CDR3: TGCGCCAGCAGCTGGGGTGGAGCGGGGGCAACCGGGGAGCTGTTTTTT. This sequence joins TRBV5-1 and TRBJ2-2; 8 bases are shared with TRBD2. Germline V gene sequence: CDR1 SGHRS, CDR2 YFSETQ. The CDR3 length is 16 residues. V shed 3 bases, J shed 5 bases, and the junction held 9 bases outside the gene matches.

The CDR3 loop is CASSFSSSDRGTGSSYEQYF. CDR3 DNA: TGCGCCAGCAGCTTTTCTAGTTCCGACCGGGGGACAGGGAGCTCCTACGAGCAGTACTTC. The rearrangement links TRBV5-1 to TRBJ2-7; TRBD1 aligns across 9 bases. The CDR3 runs 20 residues. Per germline, CDR1 SGHRS and CDR2 YFSETQ. Trimming took 2 bases from V and 0 from J; bases not matched to a gene: 18.

The chain recombines TRBV11-2 with TRBJ2-7; 13 bases line up with TRBD2. V shed 5 bases and J 3 bases; nucleotides not matched to a gene: 7. Germline values: CDR1 SGHAT, CDR2 FQNNGV. CDR3 size: 16 residues. In DNA form, the CDR3 reads TGTGCCAGCAGCATACTAGCGGGAGGGGAAGACTACGAGCAGTACTTC. Its translation is CASSILAGGEDYEQYF.

This clone appeared once. The rearrangement links TRBV2 to TRBJ2-4, with TRBD1 identical over 7 bases. V was pared by 0 bases and J by 15 bases, with 5 bases of the junction left unmatched. Germline lookup yields CDR1 SNHLY and CDR2 FYNNEI. The CDR3 contains 12 residues. The CDR3 sequence is CASSEADRVGYF. The CDR3, as DNA: TGTGCCAGCAGTGAAGCTGACAGGGTAGGGTACTTC.

The rearrangement links TRBV6-1 to TRBJ2-5; 7 bases agree with TRBD2. Unmatched junction bases numbered 8, after V lost 0 bases and J lost 1 base. CDR1 MNHNS and CDR2 SASEGT come from the germline V gene. The CDR3 consists of 17 residues. CDR3 nucleotide sequence: TGTGCCAGCAGTGAAGCGCTAGGCGGGAGTGGCCAAGAGACCCAGTACTTC. This gives the protein CASSEALGGSGQETQYF.

This chain joins TRBV5-8 and TRBJ1-5; 10 bases line up with TRBD1. Germline CDR1 and CDR2: SGHTS and YDEGEE. The CDR3 has 18 amino acids. Trimming cost V 5 bases and J 6 bases; bases outside gene matches: 17. CDR3 DNA: TGTGCCAGCAGAAATGACAGGGGGCTCGACCTGGCCAGTCAGCCCCAGCATTTT. Its translation is CASRNDRGLDLASQPQHF. Full variable domain (outside the CDR3, taken from reference TRBV5-8 and TRBJ1-5): EAGVTQSPTHLIKTRGQQATLRCSPISGHTSVYWYQQALGLGLQFLLWYDEGEERNRGNFPPRFSGRQFPNYSSELNVNALELEDSALYLCASRNDRGLDLASQPQHFGDGTRLSIL.

V gene TRBV19 combines with J gene TRBJ2-7; D possibly corresponds to TRBD2 (5 bases). CDR3 length equals 11 residues. V lost 9 bases and J 7 bases, leaving 13 bases between the germline ends. From germline, CDR1 is LNHDA and CDR2 SQIVND (reference sequence). CDR3 sequence (DNA): TGTGCCAGACCGCAGAGGGAGGAGCAGTACTTC. Its translation: CARPQREEQYF. The variable domain in full, with the rest retrieved from reference TRBV19 and TRBJ2-7, is DGGITQSPKYLFRKEGQNVTLSCEQNLNHDAMYWYRQDPGQGLRLIYYSQIVNDFQKGDIAEGYSVSREKKESFPLTVTSAQKNPTAFYLCARPQREEQYFGPGTRLTVT.

The chain is built from TRBV10-3 and TRBJ2-1; 9 nucleotides agree with TRBD2. The V gene end was trimmed by 3 bases and the J gene end by 9 bases; junction bases not matched to a gene: 6. The CDR3 length is 14 residues. The germline V gene has CDR1 ENHRY and CDR2 SYGVKD. This CDR3 reads CAISDGTSQREQFF. The CDR3 DNA is TGTGCCATCAGTGACGGGACTAGCCAGCGTGAGCAGTTCTTC.

By sample fraction, this clone is medium-sized. The J gene is TRBJ1-3, the V gene TRBV7-6, with 9 bases fitting TRBD1. In germline, CDR1 is SGHVS, CDR2 FNYEAQ. V lost 4 bases to trimming and J lost 1 base; unmatched junction nucleotides: 5. The CDR3 loop spans 16 amino acids. The CDR3 nucleotides read TGTGCCAGCAGCTCCGAACAGGGGGCTTCTGGAAACACCATATATTTT. It is translated as CASSSEQGASGNTIYF.

The gene calls are TRBV10-3 and TRBJ2-5; 10 positions match TRBD2. The CDR3 is made up of 14 amino acids. Per germline, CDR1 ENHRY and CDR2 SYGVKD. J lost 5 bases, V lost 6 bases, and 6 bases had no gene match. The chain's CDR3 is CAISLLAGRETQYF. In nucleotides, the CDR3 is TGTGCCATCAGCCTACTAGCGGGAAGGGAGACCCAGTACTTC.

This clone was observed many times. The chain combines TRBV29-1 with TRBJ1-2; possible D gene TRBD1, 5 bases. The CDR3 is 13 residues long. The V gene lost 2 bases and the J gene lost 8 bases, with 15 bases spanning the gap. Germline assignment: CDR1 SQVTM and CDR2 ANQGSEA. The CDR3 region is CSVESGGAGGYTF. The CDR3 DNA is TGCAGCGTTGAATCAGGTGGGGCGGGAGGCTACACCTTC.

By share, this clone counts as medium-sized (0.01 to 0.1%). V usage is TRBV20-1 and J usage is TRBJ1-3; D unresolved. CDR1 and CDR2 (germline): DFQATT, SNEGSKA (reference sequence). V lost 6 bases and J 3 bases, leaving 6 bases between the germline ends. The CDR3 spans 11 residues. Here the CDR3 DNA reads TGCAGTGCGCGAGATGGAAACACCATATATTTT. This codes for CSARDGNTIYF.

The chain links TRBV4-2 to TRBJ1-3, with D perhaps TRBD1 (5 bases). V gave up 1 base and J gave up 2 bases, with 12 bases separating them. The germline CDR1 and CDR2 sequences are LGHNA and YNFKEQ. There are 16 residues in the CDR3. In DNA, the CDR3 is TGTGCCAGCAGCCAAGGTCGAGCAGGGACTGGAAACACCATATATTTT. It is translated as CASSQGRAGTGNTIYF.

The chain employs TRBV28 and TRBJ2-7, with 10 bases that match TRBD2. The ends lost 6 bases at V and 5 bases at J; junction bases unmatched: 13. The germline V gene encodes CDR1 MDHEN and CDR2 SYDVKM. The CDR3 is 16 amino acids. The CDR3 DNA reads TGTGCCAGCAGAGAGCTAGCGGGGGCCAATGTTAACGAGCAGTACTTC. The encoded protein is CASRELAGANVNEQYF.

This chain connects TRBV12-5 to TRBJ1-1; D is ambiguous. V gave up 0 bases and J gave up 6 bases, with 5 bases separating them. From germline, CDR1 is LGHNT and CDR2 FRNRAP. This CDR3 has 12 amino acids. CDR3 DNA sequence: TGTGCTAGTGGTTTGGTAATATCTGAAGCTTTCTTT. Its translation is CASGLVISEAFF.

The chain has TRBV6-6 and TRBJ1-2; 9 nucleotides match TRBD1. Germline V gives CDR1 MNHNY, CDR2 SVGAGI (reference sequence). This CDR3 spans 16 amino acids. With 3 bases clipped from V and 2 bases from J, the junction kept 7 bases outside the gene matches. The CDR3 nucleotides are TGTGCCAGCAGTTATACCGGGACAGGGTACAACTATGGCTACACCTTC. This gives the protein CASSYTGTGYNYGYTF.

The rearrangement joins TRBV6-5 to TRBJ2-7; 7 bases map to TRBD2. The CDR3 has 13 amino acids. Germline V gives CDR1 MNHEY, CDR2 SVGAGI. V was clipped by 2 bases and J by 3 bases; unmatched bases: 1. For the CDR3, the DNA is TGTGCCAGCAGTTACAGGGAGGGCTACGAGCAGTACTTC. It is translated as CASSYREGYEQYF.

The genes are TRBV4-2 and TRBJ1-2, with D possibly being TRBD1 (6 bases). Germline CDR1 LGHNA, CDR2 YNFKEQ. The CDR3 contains 13 residues. Trimming left V 0 bases short and J 7 bases short, with 9 bases between. The CDR3 DNA sequence: TGTGCCAGCAGCCAAGACGGACAGACTGGCTACACCTTC. Its translation: CASSQDGQTGYTF.

The chain carries TRBV9 and TRBJ2-5; 9 bases fit TRBD2. Trimming cost V 4 bases and J 1 base; bases outside gene matches: 11. Germline lookup yields CDR1 SGDLS and CDR2 YYNGEE. CDR3 size: 17 residues. The CDR3 protein is CASSSGASGTFQETQYF. The DNA of the CDR3 is TGTGCCAGCAGCTCGGGGGCTAGCGGGACCTTCCAAGAGACCCAGTACTTC. The whole variable domain, filled in from reference TRBV9 and TRBJ2-5, reads DSGVTQTPKHLITATGQRVTLRCSPRSGDLSVYWYQQSLDQGLQFLIQYYNGEERAKGNILERFSAQQFPDLHSELNLSSLELGDSALYFCASSSGASGTFQETQYFGPGTRLLVL.

The rearrangement joins TRBV4-2 to TRBJ2-1; TRBD2 matches at 10 bases. The J segment lost 9 bases and the V segment lost 2 bases, leaving 10 bases of the junction unmatched. The CDR3 is made up of 16 amino acids. In germline, CDR1 is LGHNA, CDR2 YNFKEQ. CDR3 sequence: CASSQPSGRAVGEQFF. The CDR3 coding sequence is TGTGCCAGCAGCCAACCAAGCGGGAGGGCCGTTGGTGAGCAGTTCTTC.

The rearrangement links TRBV6-1 to TRBJ1-1; 8 bases are a match to TRBD1. The CDR3 sequence is 14 residues long. Trimming removed 5 bases from V and 1 base from J; junction bases left unmatched: 3. CDR1 is MNHNS and CDR2 is SASEGT in the germline V gene. The CDR3, as DNA: TGTGCCAGCAGTAAGACAGGGGCGAACACTGAAGCTTTCTTT. Translated: CASSKTGANTEAFF.

The chain combines TRBV7-4 with TRBJ2-4; a possible D gene is TRBD2 (5 bases). This CDR3 comprises 16 residues. Germline loops: CDR1 SGHVT, CDR2 SQSDAQ. Between the trimmed V and J ends, which lost 1 base and 2 bases, there was a span of 12 bases. The CDR3, as DNA: TGTGCCAGCAGCTTAGTAGGAGGATTCTCCAAAAACATTCAGTACTTC. It yields the protein CASSLVGGFSKNIQYF.

The chain links TRBV2 to TRBJ1-1; D might be TRBD1 (5 bases). Germline V lookup: CDR1 SNHLY, CDR2 FYNNEI. The CDR3 totals 15 residues. V gave up 3 bases and J gave up 4 bases, with 15 bases separating them. The CDR3 sequence is CASSEMWGAVTEAFF. The CDR3 region has the DNA TGTGCCAGCAGTGAGATGTGGGGCGCGGTCACTGAAGCTTTCTTT.

The chain recombines TRBV5-4 with TRBJ2-2; 7 bases map to TRBD2. This CDR3 is 17 amino acids long. The V segment lost 0 bases and the J segment 0 bases; nucleotides outside the gene matches: 5. Per germline, CDR1 SGHNT and CDR2 YYREEE (reference sequence). The CDR3 is CASSLGGGRTNTGELFF. DNA for the CDR3: TGTGCCAGCAGCTTGGGGGGGGGACGAACGAACACCGGGGAGCTGTTTTTT.

V is TRBV13 and J is TRBJ2-4, with unresolved D. The V end lost 5 bases, the J end lost 0 bases, and 14 bases lay between the germline ends. The length of the CDR3 is 16 residues. Germline-derived CDR1 and CDR2 are PRHDT and FYEKMQ (reference sequence). CDR3 nucleotide sequence: TGTGCCAGCAGCCAATTTTCGGTACTAGCCAAAAACATTCAGTACTTC. Protein: CASSQFSVLAKNIQYF. The complete variable domain, with remaining parts taken from reference TRBV13 and TRBJ2-4, reads AAGVIQSPRHLIKEKRETATLKCYPIPRHDTVYWYQQGPGQDPQFLISFYEKMQSDKGSIPDRFSAQQFSDYHSELNMSSLELGDSALYFCASSQFSVLAKNIQYFGAGTRLSVL.

The V call is TRBV19, the J call TRBJ1-5; D is unresolved. This CDR3 has 13 residues. Germline loops: CDR1 LNHDA, CDR2 SQIVND (reference sequence). The V end lost 5 bases, the J end lost 6 bases, and 11 bases lay between the germline ends. The CDR3 reads CASSEREGQPQHF. The CDR3 nucleotides read TGTGCCAGTAGTGAAAGGGAGGGTCAGCCCCAGCATTTT.

The chain uses TRBV7-2 and TRBJ2-1; 7 bases agree with TRBD2. V trimming: 3 bases; J trimming: 7 bases; junction bases outside the gene matches: 9. The CDR3 loop spans 15 amino acids. Germline V gives CDR1 SGHTA, CDR2 FQGNSA. The CDR3 DNA reads as TGTGCCAGCAGCTTCTCGGGCGGGAGTTTAAATGAGCAGTTCTTC. It specifies CASSFSGGSLNEQFF.

The chain carries TRBV7-3 and TRBJ2-2; 12 positions match TRBD2. From germline, CDR1 is SGHTA and CDR2 FQGTGA. CDR3 size: 15 residues. Germline trimming cut 2 bases from V and 5 bases from J; bases unmatched to any gene: 0. The CDR3 is CASSLGTSGTGELFF. For the CDR3, the DNA is TGTGCCAGCAGCTTAGGGACTAGCGGGACCGGGGAGCTGTTTTTT.

The V gene is TRBV7-2, the J gene TRBJ2-5; 7 bases are shared with TRBD2. The closer fit of TRBJ2-7 to the DNA end suggests the J call may be wrong. In germline, CDR1 is SGHTA, CDR2 FQGNSA. The CDR3 spans 15 residues. The CDR3 DNA sequence: TGTGCCAGCAGCTTAACGGGCGGGAGTTTCCACGAGCAGTACTTC. This codes for CASSLTGGSFHEQYF.